The rows below give T cell receptor beta chains drawn from one sample of a study of shared clonotypes between healthy human individuals. The repertoire was sequenced with immunoSEQ multiplex PCR; TCRdb's copy has only in-frame clones and lacks some. The table includes 2 million to 2.5 million clones, 93% detected once. Sequencing input: naive CD4+ T cells from PBMCs. The source of these receptors is a man younger than 35 in good health. Some clones in this sample may be carry-over from other donors' samples. Both conserved end residues are part of each CDR3. The order of the fields is D gene, clone size, V gene, J gene, CDR3 DNA, CDR3 protein. The D gene is left open where the match is weak. Clone size appears in some rows only: once, few, many, or a class for an expanded clone.

D gene: NA; clone size: NA; V gene: TRBV19; J gene: TRBJ1-5; CDR3 DNA: TGTGCCAGTAGTATAGATCCTAGGGGGGGGGTCGGCAATCAGCCCCAGCATTTT; CDR3 protein: CASSIDPRGGVGNQPQHF
D gene: NA; clone size: NA; V gene: TRBV2; J gene: TRBJ1-1; CDR3 DNA: TGTGCCAGCAGGGGTGATATGAACACTGAAGCTTTCTTT; CDR3 protein: CASRGDMNTEAFF
D gene: NA; clone size: NA; V gene: TRBV5-8; J gene: TRBJ2-1; CDR3 DNA: TGTGCCAGCAGCTTGGTAGGGGTCAATGAGCAGTTCTTC; CDR3 protein: CASSLVGVNEQFF
D gene: NA; clone size: NA; V gene: TRBV7-9; J gene: TRBJ2-1; CDR3 DNA: TGTGCCACCTACCCCCATGAGCAGTTCTTC; CDR3 protein: CATYPHEQFF
D gene: TRBD1; clone size: NA; V gene: TRBV2; J gene: TRBJ1-2; CDR3 DNA: TGTGCCTTCTTATTTTGGCGGACAGGGGGCCAAAACTATGGCTACACCTTC; CDR3 protein: CAFLFWRTGGQNYGYTF
D gene: NA; clone size: NA; V gene: TRBV19; J gene: TRBJ1-3; CDR3 DNA: TGTGCCAGTACCCTCATAAGGGGCTCCTCTGGAAACACCATATATTTT; CDR3 protein: CASTLIRGSSGNTIYF
D gene: NA; clone size: NA; V gene: TRBV28; J gene: TRBJ2-7; CDR3 DNA: TGTGCCAGCAGTTTACAATGGGGCAGGGTAAGGGAGCAGTACTTC; CDR3 protein: CASSLQWGRVREQYF
D gene: NA; clone size: NA; V gene: TRBV4-3; J gene: TRBJ2-2; CDR3 DNA: TGCGCCAGCAGCCAAACCCAACTAGTTGGGGGTGCCGGGGAGCTGTTTTTT; CDR3 protein: CASSQTQLVGGAGELFF
D gene: NA; clone size: few; V gene: TRBV28; J gene: TRBJ1-2; CDR3 DNA: TGTGCCAGCAGTAGTTCGGTTGGGGGCCCTGGCTACACCTTC; CDR3 protein: CASSSSVGGPGYTF
D gene: NA; clone size: NA; V gene: TRBV28; J gene: TRBJ1-1; CDR3 DNA: TGTGCCAGCAGGCGCGGGGACTCCCTGAACACTGAAGCTTTCTTT; CDR3 protein: CASRRGDSLNTEAFF
D gene: TRBD1; clone size: NA; V gene: TRBV28; J gene: TRBJ1-5; CDR3 DNA: TGTGCCAGCAGTAGTTCAGGGGGCCATCAGCCCCAGCATTTT; CDR3 protein: CASSSSGGHQPQHF
D gene: NA; clone size: NA; V gene: TRBV5-6; J gene: TRBJ2-5; CDR3 DNA: TGTGCCAGCAGCCGGTGGGGCCGGGAGACCCAGTACTTC; CDR3 protein: CASSRWGRETQYF
D gene: NA; clone size: NA; V gene: TRBV11-3; J gene: TRBJ1-1; CDR3 DNA: TGTGCCAGCAGCTACGGCGGTGAAGCTTTCTTT; CDR3 protein: CASSYGGEAFF
D gene: NA; clone size: NA; V gene: TRBV28; J gene: TRBJ1-4; CDR3 DNA: TGTGCCAGCAGTTTAAGAGGATCCGGGGGAGAAAAACTGTTTTTT; CDR3 protein: CASSLRGSGGEKLFF
D gene: NA; clone size: NA; V gene: TRBV30; J gene: TRBJ1-5; CDR3 DNA: TGTGCCTGGACCCGCAAGGGGGGGCCCCTAGGGAATCAGCCCCAGCATTTT; CDR3 protein: CAWTRKGGPLGNQPQHF
D gene: NA; clone size: NA; V gene: TRBV11-2; J gene: TRBJ2-7; CDR3 DNA: TGTGCCAGCAGCTCCATGCAGGGATCGCGGTACGAGCAGTACTTC; CDR3 protein: CASSSMQGSRYEQYF
D gene: TRBD2; clone size: NA; V gene: TRBV2; J gene: TRBJ2-7; CDR3 DNA: TGTGCCAGCAGTGAAAGGCGGGGGGACTCCTACGAGCAGTACTTC; CDR3 protein: CASSERRGDSYEQYF
D gene: NA; clone size: NA; V gene: TRBV9; J gene: TRBJ2-7; CDR3 DNA: TGTGCCAGCAGCGTAGTTTCTCCGGAGTTCACCTACGAGCAGTACTTC; CDR3 protein: CASSVVSPEFTYEQYF
D gene: NA; clone size: NA; V gene: TRBV28; J gene: TRBJ2-2; CDR3 DNA: TGTACAACCGGGACCGACACCCCTAACACCGGGGAGCTGTTTTTT; CDR3 protein: CTTGTDTPNTGELFF
D gene: NA; clone size: NA; V gene: TRBV6-1; J gene: TRBJ2-7; CDR3 DNA: TGTGCCAGCAGTGAATCGAGAAGAGAAACCTCCTACGAGCAGTACTTC; CDR3 protein: CASSESRRETSYEQYF
D gene: NA; clone size: NA; V gene: TRBV27; J gene: TRBJ2-1; CDR3 DNA: TGTGCCAGCAGTTTAAAAGGGGGAATGGGGTACAATGAGCAGTTCTTC; CDR3 protein: CASSLKGGMGYNEQFF
D gene: NA; clone size: NA; V gene: TRBV7-8; J gene: TRBJ2-7; CDR3 DNA: TGTGCCAGCAGCTCCTTAGGGGGAACTAGCGCCAGCTCCTACGAGCAGTACTTC; CDR3 protein: CASSSLGGTSASSYEQYF
D gene: NA; clone size: once; V gene: TRBV29-1; J gene: TRBJ2-5; CDR3 DNA: TGCTGCATCACAGGGATTTTCACCCCAGAGACCCAGTACTTC; CDR3 protein: CCITGIFTPETQYF
D gene: NA; clone size: NA; V gene: TRBV7-2; J gene: TRBJ1-1; CDR3 DNA: TGTGCCAGCAGCTTAAAGGTGAACACTGAAGCTTTCTTT; CDR3 protein: CASSLKVNTEAFF
D gene: TRBD1; clone size: NA; V gene: TRBV25-1; J gene: TRBJ2-6; CDR3 DNA: TGTGCCACCAGAGGGACAGGGGGCGTCTCTGGGGCCAACGTCCTGACTTTC; CDR3 protein: CATRGTGGVSGANVLTF
D gene: NA; clone size: NA; V gene: TRBV7-9; J gene: TRBJ1-1; CDR3 DNA: TGTGCCAGCAGCCCGTGGGGTACAGGCCTTAACACTGAAGCTTTCTTT; CDR3 protein: CASSPWGTGLNTEAFF
D gene: TRBD1; clone size: once; V gene: TRBV7-7; J gene: TRBJ2-1; CDR3 DNA: TGTGCCAGCAGCTTAGTAGCGACAGGGTCGAATGAGCAGTTCTTC; CDR3 protein: CASSLVATGSNEQFF
D gene: NA; clone size: NA; V gene: TRBV18; J gene: TRBJ1-3; CDR3 DNA: TGTGCCAGCTCACCCGAGACCGGGCGTTCTGCTGGAAACACCATATATTTT; CDR3 protein: CASSPETGRSAGNTIYF
D gene: NA; clone size: NA; V gene: TRBV7-9; J gene: TRBJ2-3; CDR3 DNA: TGTGCCAGCAGCTTAGACAGCCAGAGCACAGATACGCAGTATTTT; CDR3 protein: CASSLDSQSTDTQYF
D gene: NA; clone size: NA; V gene: TRBV7-6; J gene: TRBJ2-2; CDR3 DNA: TGTGCCAGCAGCTTAGGGGAGACCGGGGAGCTGTTTTTT; CDR3 protein: CASSLGETGELFF
D gene: TRBD2; clone size: NA; V gene: TRBV9; J gene: TRBJ2-1; CDR3 DNA: TGTGCCAGCAACCTGGGAGGGGCGAGGTACAATGAGCAGTTCTTC; CDR3 protein: CASNLGGARYNEQFF